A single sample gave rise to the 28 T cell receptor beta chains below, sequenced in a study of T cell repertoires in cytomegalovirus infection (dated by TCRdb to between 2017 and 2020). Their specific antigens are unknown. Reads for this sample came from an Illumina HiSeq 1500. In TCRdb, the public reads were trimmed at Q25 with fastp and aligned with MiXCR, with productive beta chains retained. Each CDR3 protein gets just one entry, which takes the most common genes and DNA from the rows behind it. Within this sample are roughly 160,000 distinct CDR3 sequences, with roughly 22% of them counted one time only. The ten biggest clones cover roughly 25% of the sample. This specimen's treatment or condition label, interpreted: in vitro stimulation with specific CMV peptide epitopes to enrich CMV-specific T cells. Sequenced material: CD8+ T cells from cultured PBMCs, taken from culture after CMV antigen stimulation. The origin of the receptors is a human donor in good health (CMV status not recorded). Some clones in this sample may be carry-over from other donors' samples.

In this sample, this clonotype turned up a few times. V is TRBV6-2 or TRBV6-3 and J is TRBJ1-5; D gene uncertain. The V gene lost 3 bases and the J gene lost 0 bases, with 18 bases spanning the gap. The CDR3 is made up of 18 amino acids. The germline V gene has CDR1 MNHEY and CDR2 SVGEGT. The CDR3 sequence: CASSYTVEEDYSNQPQHF. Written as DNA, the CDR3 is TGTGCCAGCAGTTATACGGTAGAGGAAGATTATAGCAATCAGCCCCAGCATTTT.

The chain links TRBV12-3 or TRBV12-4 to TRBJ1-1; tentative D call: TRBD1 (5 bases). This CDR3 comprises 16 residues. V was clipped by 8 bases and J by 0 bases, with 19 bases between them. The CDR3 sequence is CASGLPGRGVNTEAFF. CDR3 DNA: TGTGCCAGCGGACTACCTGGGCGGGGGGTGAACACTGAAGCTTTCTTT.

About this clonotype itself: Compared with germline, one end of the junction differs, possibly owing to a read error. CDR3 in amino acids: CACSLRGGTSNQPQHF. The CDR3 DNA follows: TGTGCCTGCAGCTTACGGGGGGGCACAAGCAATCAGCCCCAGCATTTT. This chain connects TRBV7-2 to TRBJ1-5, with D possibly being TRBD1 (6 bases). Germline CDR1 SGHTA, CDR2 FQGNSA. This CDR3 spans 16 amino acids.

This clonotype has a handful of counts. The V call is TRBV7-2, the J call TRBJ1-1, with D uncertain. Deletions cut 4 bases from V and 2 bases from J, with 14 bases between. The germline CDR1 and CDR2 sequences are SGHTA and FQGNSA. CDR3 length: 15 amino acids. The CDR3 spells CASSYQAGTNTEAFF. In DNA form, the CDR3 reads TGTGCCAGCAGCTACCAGGCCGGCACTAACACTGAAGCTTTCTTT.

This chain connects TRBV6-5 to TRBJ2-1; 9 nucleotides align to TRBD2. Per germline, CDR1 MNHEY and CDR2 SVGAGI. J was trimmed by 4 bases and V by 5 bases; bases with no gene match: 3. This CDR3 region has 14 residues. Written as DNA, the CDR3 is TGTGCCAGCAGTGGGACTAGCTCTTACAATGAGCAGTTCTTC. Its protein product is CASSGTSSYNEQFF.

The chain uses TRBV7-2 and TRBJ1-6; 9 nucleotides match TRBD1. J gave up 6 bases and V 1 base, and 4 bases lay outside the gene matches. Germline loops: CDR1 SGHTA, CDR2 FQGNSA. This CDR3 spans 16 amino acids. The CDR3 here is CASSLVLGQGNSPLHF. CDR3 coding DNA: TGTGCCAGCAGCTTAGTTTTGGGACAGGGTAATTCACCCCTCCACTTT.

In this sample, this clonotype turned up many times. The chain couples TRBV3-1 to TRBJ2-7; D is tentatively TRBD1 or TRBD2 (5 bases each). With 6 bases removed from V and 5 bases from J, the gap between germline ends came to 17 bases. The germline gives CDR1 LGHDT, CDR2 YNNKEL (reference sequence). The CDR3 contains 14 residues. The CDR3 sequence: CASSQRGVGNEQYF. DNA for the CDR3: TGTGCCAGCAGTCAGCGAGGGGTCGGGAACGAGCAGTACTTC.

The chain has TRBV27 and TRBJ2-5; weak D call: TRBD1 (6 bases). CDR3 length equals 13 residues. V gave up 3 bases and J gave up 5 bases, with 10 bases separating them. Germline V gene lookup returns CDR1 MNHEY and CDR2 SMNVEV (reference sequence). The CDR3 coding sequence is TGTGCCAGCAGTTTGCACAGGGAGGAGACCCAGTACTTC. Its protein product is CASSLHREETQYF.

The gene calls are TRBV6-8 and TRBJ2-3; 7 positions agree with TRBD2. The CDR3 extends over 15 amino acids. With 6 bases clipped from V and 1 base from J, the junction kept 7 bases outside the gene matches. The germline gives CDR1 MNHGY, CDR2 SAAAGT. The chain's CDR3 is CASSSPGGGTDTQYF. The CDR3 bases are TGTGCCAGCAGCTCCCCTGGGGGGGGCACAGATACGCAGTATTTT.

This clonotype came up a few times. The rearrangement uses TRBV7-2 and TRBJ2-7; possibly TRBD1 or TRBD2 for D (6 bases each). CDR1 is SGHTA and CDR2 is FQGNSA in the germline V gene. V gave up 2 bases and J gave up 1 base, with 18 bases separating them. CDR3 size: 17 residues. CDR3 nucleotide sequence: TGTGCCAGCAGCTTAAGGGGGGCTGTCCCGTTATCCTACGAGCAGTACTTC. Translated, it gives CASSLRGAVPLSYEQYF.

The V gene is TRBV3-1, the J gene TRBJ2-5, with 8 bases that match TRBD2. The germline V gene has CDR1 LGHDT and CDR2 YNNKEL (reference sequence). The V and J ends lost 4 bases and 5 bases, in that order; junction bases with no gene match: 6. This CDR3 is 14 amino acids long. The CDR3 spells CASSPSGGPETQYF. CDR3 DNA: TGTGCCAGCAGCCCCTCGGGGGGGCCGGAGACCCAGTACTTC.

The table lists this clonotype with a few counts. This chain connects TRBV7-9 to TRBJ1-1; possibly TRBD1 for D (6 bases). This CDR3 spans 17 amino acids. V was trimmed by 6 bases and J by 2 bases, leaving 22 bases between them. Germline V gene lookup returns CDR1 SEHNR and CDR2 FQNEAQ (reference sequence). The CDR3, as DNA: TGTGCCAGCAGGCCGCCGGGACATCTCACGGAAAACACTGAAGCTTTCTTT. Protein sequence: CASRPPGHLTENTEAFF.

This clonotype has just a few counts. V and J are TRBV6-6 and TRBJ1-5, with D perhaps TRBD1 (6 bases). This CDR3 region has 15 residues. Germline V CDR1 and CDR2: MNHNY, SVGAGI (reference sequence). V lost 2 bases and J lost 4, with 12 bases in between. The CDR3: CASSYRTEENQPQHF. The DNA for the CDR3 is TGTGCCAGCAGTTACCGGACAGAAGAAAATCAGCCCCAGCATTTT.

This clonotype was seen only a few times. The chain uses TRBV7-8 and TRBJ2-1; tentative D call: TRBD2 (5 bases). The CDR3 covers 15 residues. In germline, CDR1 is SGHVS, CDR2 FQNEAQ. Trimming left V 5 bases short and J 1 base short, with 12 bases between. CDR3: CASSPGMRSYNEQFF. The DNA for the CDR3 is TGTGCCAGCAGCCCCGGGATGAGGTCCTACAATGAGCAGTTCTTC.

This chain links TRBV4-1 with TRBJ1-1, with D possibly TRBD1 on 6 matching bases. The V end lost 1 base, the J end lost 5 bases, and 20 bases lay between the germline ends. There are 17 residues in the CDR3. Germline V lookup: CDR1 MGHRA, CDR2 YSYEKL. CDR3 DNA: TGCGCCAGCAGCCAAGTCGGCGAAGGAGGGGGAAGGACTGAAGCTTTCTTT. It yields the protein CASSQVGEGGGRTEAFF.

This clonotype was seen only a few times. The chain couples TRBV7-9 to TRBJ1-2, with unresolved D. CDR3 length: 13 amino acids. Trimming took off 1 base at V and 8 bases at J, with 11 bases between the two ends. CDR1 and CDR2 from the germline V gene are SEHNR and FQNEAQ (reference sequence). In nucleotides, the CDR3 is TGTGCCAGCAGCTTAGAATCTCAGTACGGCTACACCTTC. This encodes CASSLESQYGYTF.

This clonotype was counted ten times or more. The DNA of the CDR3 is TGTGCCAGCAGCTTAAAAGGGGCTGATCAGCCCCAGCATTTT. This codes for CASSLKGADQPQHF. V usage is TRBV7-9 and J usage is TRBJ1-5, with D possibly TRBD1 on 5 matching bases. The ends were cut back, 2 bases at V and 5 bases at J, with 10 bases in the middle. Germline lookup yields CDR1 SEHNR and CDR2 FQNEAQ (reference sequence). This CDR3 contains 14 residues.

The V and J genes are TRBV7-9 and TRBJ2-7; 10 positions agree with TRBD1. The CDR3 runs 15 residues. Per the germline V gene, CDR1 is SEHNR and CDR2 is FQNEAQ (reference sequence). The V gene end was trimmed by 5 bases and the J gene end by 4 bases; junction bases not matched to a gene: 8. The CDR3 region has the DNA TGTGCCAGCAGCAAACCGGGACAGGGGTCTTACGAGCAGTACTTC. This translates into CASSKPGQGSYEQYF.

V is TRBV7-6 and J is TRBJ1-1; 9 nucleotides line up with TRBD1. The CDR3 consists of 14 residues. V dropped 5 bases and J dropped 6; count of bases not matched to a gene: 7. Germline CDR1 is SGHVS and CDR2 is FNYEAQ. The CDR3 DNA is TGTGCCAGCAGCGCCGGACAGGGGCTCCCTGAAGCTTTCTTT. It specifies CASSAGQGLPEAFF.

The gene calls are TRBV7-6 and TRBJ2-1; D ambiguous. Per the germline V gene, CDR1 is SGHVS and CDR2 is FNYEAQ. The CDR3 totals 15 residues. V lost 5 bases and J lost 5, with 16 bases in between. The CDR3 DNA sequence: TGTGCCAGCAGCAACGGGCCTTTGGGGAACAATGAGCAGTTCTTC. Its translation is CASSNGPLGNNEQFF.

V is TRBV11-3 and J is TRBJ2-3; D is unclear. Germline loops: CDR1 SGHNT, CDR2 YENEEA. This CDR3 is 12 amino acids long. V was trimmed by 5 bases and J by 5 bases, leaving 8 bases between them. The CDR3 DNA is TGTGCCAGCAGCCTCGATCTAGATACGCAGTATTTT. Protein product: CASSLDLDTQYF. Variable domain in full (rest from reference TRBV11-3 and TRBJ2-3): EAGVVQSPRYKIIEKKQPVAFWCNPISGHNTLYWYLQNLGQGPELLIRYENEEAVDDSQLPKDRFSAERLKGVDSTLKIQPAELGDSAVYLCASSLDLDTQYFGPGTRLTVL.

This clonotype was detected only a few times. The CDR3 DNA follows: TGCGCCAGCAGCCAAGCTCTGGGACCCCGGAACGAGCAGTACTTC. The encoded protein is CASSQALGPRNEQYF. The chain combines TRBV4-3 with TRBJ2-7; D possibly matches TRBD1 or TRBD2 (5 bases each). CDR3 size: 15 residues. With 1 base removed from V and 5 bases from J, the gap between germline ends came to 15 bases. The germline gives CDR1 LGHNA, CDR2 YSLEER.

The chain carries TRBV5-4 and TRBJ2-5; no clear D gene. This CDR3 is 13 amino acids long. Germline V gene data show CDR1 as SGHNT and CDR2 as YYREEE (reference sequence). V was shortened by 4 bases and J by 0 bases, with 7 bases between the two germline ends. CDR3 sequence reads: CASSERYQETQYF. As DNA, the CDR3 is TGTGCCAGCAGCGAAAGGTACCAAGAGACCCAGTACTTC.

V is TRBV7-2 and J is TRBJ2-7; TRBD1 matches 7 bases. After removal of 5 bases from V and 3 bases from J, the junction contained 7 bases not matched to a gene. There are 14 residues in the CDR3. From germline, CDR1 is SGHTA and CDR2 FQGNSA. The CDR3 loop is CASSRPGQIYEQYF. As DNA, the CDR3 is TGTGCCAGCAGCCGGCCGGGACAGATCTACGAGCAGTACTTC.

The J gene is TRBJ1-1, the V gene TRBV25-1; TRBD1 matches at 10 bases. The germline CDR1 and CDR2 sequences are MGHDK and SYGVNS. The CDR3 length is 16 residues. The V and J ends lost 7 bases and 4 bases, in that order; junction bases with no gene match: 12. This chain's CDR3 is CASTIRDRGEVTEAFF. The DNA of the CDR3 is TGTGCCAGCACAATCCGGGACAGGGGTGAGGTCACTGAAGCTTTCTTT.

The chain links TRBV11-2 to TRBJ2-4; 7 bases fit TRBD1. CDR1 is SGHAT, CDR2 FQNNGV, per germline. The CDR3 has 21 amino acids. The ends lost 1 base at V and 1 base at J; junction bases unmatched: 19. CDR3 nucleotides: TGTGCCAGCAGCTTAGTTGTGACACAGGGGAGAGTAGTTATGGCCAAAAACATTCAGTACTTC. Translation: CASSLVVTQGRVVMAKNIQYF.

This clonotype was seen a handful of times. The CDR3 sequence: CASSHPQGPGTEAFF. The CDR3 nucleotides read TGTGCCAGCAGCCACCCGCAGGGGCCTGGCACTGAAGCTTTCTTT. The V call is TRBV7-9, the J call TRBJ1-1; a weak D match, TRBD1 (6 bases). The CDR3 loop spans 15 amino acids. Trimming removed 5 bases from V and 4 bases from J, with 17 bases in between. CDR1 is SEHNR, CDR2 FQNEAQ, per germline (reference sequence). Using reference TRBV7-9 and TRBJ1-1 for the parts outside the CDR3, the full variable domain is DTGVSQNPRHKITKRGQNVTFRCDPISEHNRLYWYRQTLGQGPEFLTYFQNEAQLEKSRLLSDRFSAERPKGSFSTLEIQRTEQGDSAMYLCASSHPQGPGTEAFFGQGTRLTVV.

CDR3 nucleotides: TGTGCCAGTAACAAGGGGGACCATGGCTACACCTTC. Protein sequence: CASNKGDHGYTF. The V call is TRBV19, the J call TRBJ1-2; a weak D match, TRBD1 (6 bases). The germline V gene encodes CDR1 LNHDA and CDR2 SQIVND (reference sequence). CDR3 length: 12 residues. V shed 7 bases and J shed 6 bases, with 12 bases lying between them.